This section outlines one T cell receptor (beta chain) sequence together with its context. Its antigen is unidentified. The sample is drawn from a study of Ad26.COV2.S vaccination and SARS-CoV-2 variants. The study's findings and limits: Responses of spike-specific T cells (both CD8+ and CD4+) reportedly showed substantial breadth after vaccination.

The treatment here: around 19 received Ad26.COV2.S at low or high dose, single or two shots; about 5 received placebo; per-sample allocation not given. Sampling was performed 63 days after the first vaccine or placebo injection. Donation was by an adult aged 18-55 years who was in Boston. V dropped 8 bases and J dropped 0 bases, with 12 bases sitting between them. The CDR3 length is 14 residues. Germline loops: CDR1 SEHNR, CDR2 FQNEAQ (reference sequence). The method was immunoSEQ multiplex PCR; TCRdb's version includes in-frame clones alone and lacks a portion of them. The sample lists hundreds of thousands of clones; 75% to 90% were seen once.

The rearrangement uses TRBV7-9 and TRBJ2-3, with a possible D match to TRBD2 (5 bases). The clonotype comes from a person aged 18-60 years who received the Ad26.COV2.S COVID-19 vaccine or a placebo. This sample comprised peripheral blood, obtained in a trial of Ad26.COV2.S vaccine versus placebo. In nucleotides, the CDR3 is TGTGCCAGCGCAGCGGTCCTTAGCACAGATACGCAGTATTTT. This sequence encodes CASAAVLSTDTQYF.